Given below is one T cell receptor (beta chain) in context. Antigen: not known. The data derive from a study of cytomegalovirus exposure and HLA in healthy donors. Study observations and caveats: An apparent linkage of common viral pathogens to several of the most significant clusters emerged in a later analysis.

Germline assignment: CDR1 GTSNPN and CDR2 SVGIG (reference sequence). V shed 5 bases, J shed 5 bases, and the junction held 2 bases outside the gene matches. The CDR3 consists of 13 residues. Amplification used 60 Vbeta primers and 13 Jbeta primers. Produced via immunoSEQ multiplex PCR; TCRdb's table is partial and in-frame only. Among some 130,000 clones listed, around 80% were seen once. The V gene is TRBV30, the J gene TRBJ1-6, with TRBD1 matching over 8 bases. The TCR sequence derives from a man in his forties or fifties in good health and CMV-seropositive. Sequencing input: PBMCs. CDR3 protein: CAWSGGNNSPLHF. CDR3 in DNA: TGTGCCTGGTCAGGGGGCAATAATTCACCCCTCCACTTT.